A selection of T cell receptor beta chains follows, all from one sample in a study of blood T cell repertoires in COVID-19. The assay was immunoSEQ multiplex PCR, and TCRdb's table has in-frame clones only and misses some. Of a few hundred thousand clones listed, 82% are singletons. Sequenced sample: peripheral blood. The receptors originated from a woman aged 80 or over with acute or convalescent COVID-19. Both conserved end residues are part of each CDR3. Each record gives: clone size, J gene, V gene, CDR3 protein. Clone size is not always given. Where it is, it says once, few, many or a class for expanded clones.

clone_size: .; j_call: TRBJ1-5; v_call: TRBV25-1; cdr3_aa: CASSEQGWHQPQHF
clone_size: .; j_call: TRBJ1-6; v_call: TRBV4-2; cdr3_aa: CASSQDRTASNSPLHF
clone_size: .; j_call: TRBJ1-6; v_call: TRBV15; cdr3_aa: CATSRVAEVASPLHF
clone_size: .; j_call: TRBJ2-2; v_call: TRBV19; cdr3_aa: CASSHLGHQGPGELFF
clone_size: .; j_call: TRBJ1-1; v_call: TRBV15; cdr3_aa: CATSRSGTGRGDTEAFF
clone_size: .; j_call: TRBJ2-1; v_call: TRBV4-2; cdr3_aa: CASSQERGPWGEQFF
clone_size: once; j_call: TRBJ1-2; v_call: TRBV5-4; cdr3_aa: CASSQRGGNYGYTF
clone_size: .; j_call: TRBJ2-5; v_call: TRBV7-2; cdr3_aa: CASSRGGETQYF
clone_size: few; j_call: TRBJ2-7; v_call: TRBV18; cdr3_aa: CASSRGGIKEQYF
clone_size: .; j_call: TRBJ2-2; v_call: TRBV18; cdr3_aa: CASSPAGTVAGELFF
clone_size: .; j_call: TRBJ2-1; v_call: TRBV11-2; cdr3_aa: CASSSQGGLYNEQFF
clone_size: .; j_call: TRBJ1-1; v_call: TRBV28; cdr3_aa: CASTSRDIEAFF
clone_size: .; j_call: TRBJ2-7; v_call: TRBV29-1; cdr3_aa: CSVAGLAGGVGEQYF
clone_size: .; j_call: TRBJ2-6; v_call: TRBV28; cdr3_aa: CASRTGGTGANVLTF
clone_size: .; j_call: TRBJ2-3; v_call: TRBV5-1; cdr3_aa: CASSLGGTTHGDTQYF
clone_size: once; j_call: TRBJ1-4; v_call: TRBV6-5; cdr3_aa: CASSPRATNEKLFF